This is a list of T cell receptor beta chains from one sample in a study of blood T cell repertoires in COVID-19. Assay: immunoSEQ multiplex PCR; the TCRdb copy retains only in-frame clones and omits some. The sample records more than 300,000 clones, under 95% being singletons. Specimen: peripheral blood. These receptors all stem from a woman between 18 and 29 years old who had recovered from COVID-19. Both conserved end residues are part of each CDR3. The D gene is left open where the match is weak. Rows give clone size only sometimes, using once, few, many, or a class for an expanded clone.

j_call: TRBJ2-3; cdr3_length: 16; clone_size: -; d_call: TRBD2; v_call: TRBV6-5; cdr3_nt: TGTGCCAGCAGTTACGAACTAGCGGTTAGCACAGATACGCAGTATTTT; cdr3_aa: CASSYELAVSTDTQYF
j_call: TRBJ2-5; cdr3_length: 19; clone_size: -; d_call: TRBD2; v_call: TRBV3-1/TRBV3-2; cdr3_nt: TGTGCCAGCAGCCAAGATATCGCAAGCGGGGCAAGACCGGGGGAGACCCAGTACTTC; cdr3_aa: CASSQDIASGARPGETQYF
j_call: TRBJ2-5; cdr3_length: 11; clone_size: once; d_call: -; v_call: TRBV5-1; cdr3_nt: TGCGCCAGCAGCGCTTCTAGAACCCAGTACTTC; cdr3_aa: CASSASRTQYF
j_call: TRBJ1-1; cdr3_length: 16; clone_size: few; d_call: TRBD1; v_call: TRBV16; cdr3_nt: TGTGCCAGCAGCCCCCCCAAGGGCAGGGGGCTTACTGAAGCTTTCTTT; cdr3_aa: CASSPPKGRGLTEAFF
j_call: TRBJ1-5; cdr3_length: 16; clone_size: -; d_call: -; v_call: TRBV19; cdr3_nt: TGTGCCAGTAGTATAGATGTTGACAGCAGCAATCAGCCCCAGCATTTT; cdr3_aa: CASSIDVDSSNQPQHF
j_call: TRBJ2-3; cdr3_length: 14; clone_size: -; d_call: -; v_call: TRBV11-2; cdr3_nt: TGTGCCAGCAGCTCCCGGGAGTCCGGAGATACGCAGTATTTT; cdr3_aa: CASSSRESGDTQYF
j_call: TRBJ1-2; cdr3_length: 12; clone_size: -; d_call: -; v_call: TRBV9; cdr3_nt: TGTGCCAGCAGCCCGAGCCTAGATGGCTACACCTTC; cdr3_aa: CASSPSLDGYTF
j_call: TRBJ1-1; cdr3_length: 14; clone_size: -; d_call: -; v_call: TRBV30; cdr3_nt: TGTGCCTGGAGTGTAGCGGCAGGGAACACTGAAGCTTTCTTT; cdr3_aa: CAWSVAAGNTEAFF
j_call: TRBJ1-5; cdr3_length: 13; clone_size: -; d_call: -; v_call: TRBV25-1; cdr3_nt: TGTGCCAGCAGCTTTTCTAGCAATCAGCCCCAGCATTTT; cdr3_aa: CASSFSSNQPQHF
j_call: TRBJ1-2; cdr3_length: 17; clone_size: once; d_call: TRBD1; v_call: TRBV5-1; cdr3_nt: TGCGCCAGCAGCTTGGAGATGGGACAGGGCCTTAACTATGGCTACACCTTC; cdr3_aa: CASSLEMGQGLNYGYTF
j_call: TRBJ2-2; cdr3_length: 14; clone_size: few; d_call: TRBD1; v_call: TRBV7-2; cdr3_nt: TGTGCCAGCAGCCTACAGGGGTACACCGGGGAGCTGTTTTTT; cdr3_aa: CASSLQGYTGELFF
j_call: TRBJ2-3; cdr3_length: 15; clone_size: -; d_call: -; v_call: TRBV29-1; cdr3_nt: TGCAGCGCCTGGGCTAGCCTCTATGAGGCAGATACGCAGTATTTT; cdr3_aa: CSAWASLYEADTQYF